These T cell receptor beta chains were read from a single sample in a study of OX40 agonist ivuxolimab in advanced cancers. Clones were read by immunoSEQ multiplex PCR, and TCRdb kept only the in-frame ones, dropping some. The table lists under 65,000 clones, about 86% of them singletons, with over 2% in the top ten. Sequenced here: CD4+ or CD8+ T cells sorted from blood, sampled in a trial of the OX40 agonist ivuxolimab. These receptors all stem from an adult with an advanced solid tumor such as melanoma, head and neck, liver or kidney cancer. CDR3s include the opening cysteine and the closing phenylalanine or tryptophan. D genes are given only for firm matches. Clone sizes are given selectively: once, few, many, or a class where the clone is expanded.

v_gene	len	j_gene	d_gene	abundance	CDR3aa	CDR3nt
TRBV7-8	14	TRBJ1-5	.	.	CASSTGPSNQPQHF	TGTGCCAGCAGCACGGGACCCAGCAATCAGCCCCAGCATTTT
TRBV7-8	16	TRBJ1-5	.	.	CASSLAQGLSNQPQHF	TGTGCCAGCAGCTTAGCCCAGGGGTTGAGCAATCAGCCCCAGCATTTT
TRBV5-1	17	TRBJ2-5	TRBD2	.	CASSLAASGGRGETQYF	TGCGCCAGCAGCTTGGCTGCGAGCGGGGGGCGGGGAGAGACCCAGTACTTC
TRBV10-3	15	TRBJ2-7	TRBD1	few	CAISASGQGRAEQYF	TGTGCCATCAGTGCCTCGGGACAGGGACGTGCCGAGCAGTACTTC
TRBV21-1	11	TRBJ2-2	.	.	CERDNTGELFF	TGTGAGCGGGATAACACCGGGGAGCTGTTTTTT
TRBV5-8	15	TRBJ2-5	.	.	CASSLFVGSEETQYF	TGTGCCAGCAGCTTGTTCGTTGGGTCAGAAGAGACCCAGTACTTC
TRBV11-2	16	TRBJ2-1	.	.	CASSLEGGRIYNEQFF	TGTGCCAGCAGCTTAGAAGGGGGGCGGATTTACAATGAGCAGTTCTTC
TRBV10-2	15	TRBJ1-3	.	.	CASSETGSRGNTIYF	TGCGCCAGCAGTGAGACAGGGAGCCGAGGAAACACCATATATTTT
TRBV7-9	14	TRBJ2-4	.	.	CASSQRGRGDIQYF	TGTGCCAGCAGCCAAAGGGGTCGGGGTGACATTCAGTACTTC
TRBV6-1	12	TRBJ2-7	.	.	CASKFGVGEQYF	TGTGCCAGCAAATTCGGCGTCGGCGAGCAGTACTTC
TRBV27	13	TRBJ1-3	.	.	CASSSTGGNTIYF	TGTGCCAGCAGTTCCACGGGTGGAAACACCATATATTTT
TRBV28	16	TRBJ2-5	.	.	CASSSRKGSQQETQYF	TGTGCCAGCAGTTCCCGAAAGGGGAGCCAACAGGAGACCCAGTACTTC
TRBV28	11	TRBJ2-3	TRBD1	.	CASSRGQIQYF	TGTGCCAGCAGCCGGGGACAGATACAGTATTTT
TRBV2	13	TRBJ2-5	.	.	CASIEVSQETQYF	TGTGCCAGCATCGAAGTCTCTCAAGAGACCCAGTACTTC
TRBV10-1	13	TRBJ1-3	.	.	CASATDSGNTIYF	TGCGCCAGCGCGACAGACTCTGGAAACACCATATATTTT
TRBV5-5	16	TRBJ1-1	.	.	CASVRQGRAKSTEAFF	TGTGCCAGCGTTAGGCAGGGGCGGGCTAAGTCCACTGAAGCTTTCTTT
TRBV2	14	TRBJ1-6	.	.	CASKQGGKNSPLHF	TGTGCCAGCAAACAGGGCGGAAAGAATTCACCCCTCCACTTT
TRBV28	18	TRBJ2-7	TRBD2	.	CASSFGLAGEYGGYEQYF	TGTGCCAGCAGTTTCGGACTAGCGGGAGAGTATGGGGGGTACGAGCAGTACTTC
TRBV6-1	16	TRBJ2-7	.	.	CASSGALGTSVLEQYF	TGTGCCAGCAGTGGTGCCCTGGGGACATCAGTTTTAGAGCAGTACTTC
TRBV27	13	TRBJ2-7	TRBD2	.	CASSSGLAKVQYF	TGTGCCAGCAGTTCGGGACTAGCGAAGGTGCAGTACTTC
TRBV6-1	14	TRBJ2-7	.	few	CASRPSGSPSEQYF	TGTGCCAGCAGACCTTCGGGGTCCCCCTCCGAGCAGTACTTC
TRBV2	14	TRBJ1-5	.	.	CASSEPPAARPQHF	TGTGCCAGCAGTGAACCACCCGCCGCCCGGCCCCAGCATTTT
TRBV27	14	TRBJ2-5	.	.	CASSLYGVSETQYF	TGTGCCAGCAGTTTATACGGGGTTTCAGAGACCCAGTACTTC
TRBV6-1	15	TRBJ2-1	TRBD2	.	CASSGRLAGYNEQFF	TGTGCCAGCAGTGGGAGACTAGCGGGGTACAATGAGCAGTTCTTC
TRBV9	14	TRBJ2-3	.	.	CASSSSPYTDTQYF	TGTGCCAGCAGCTCCTCTCCCTACACAGATACGCAGTATTTT
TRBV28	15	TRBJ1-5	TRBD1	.	CASNLRGQVNQPQHF	TGTGCCAGCAATCTGCGGGGACAGGTCAATCAGCCCCAGCATTTT
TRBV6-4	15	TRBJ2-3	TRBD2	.	CASSETSDNTDTQYF	TGTGCCAGCAGTGAGACTAGCGACAACACAGATACGCAGTATTTT
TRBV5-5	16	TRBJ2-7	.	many	CASSIEHPALGGEQYF	TGTGCCAGCAGCATAGAACACCCGGCACTTGGAGGCGAGCAGTACTTC
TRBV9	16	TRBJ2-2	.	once	CASSVNSGGNTGELFF	TGTGCCAGCAGCGTTAATAGCGGAGGGAACACCGGGGAGCTGTTTTTT
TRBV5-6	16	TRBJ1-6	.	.	CASSLRSSSYNSPLHF	TGTGCCAGCAGCTTACGATCGAGCTCCTATAATTCACCCCTCCACTTT
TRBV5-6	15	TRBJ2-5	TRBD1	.	CASSFWTGWTETQYF	TGTGCCAGCAGCTTCTGGACAGGGTGGACAGAGACCCAGTACTTC
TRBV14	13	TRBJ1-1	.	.	CASSQGTMTEAFF	TGTGCCAGCAGCCAAGGGACTATGACTGAAGCTTTCTTT
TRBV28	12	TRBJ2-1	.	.	CASSLWAYEQFF	TGTGCCAGCAGTTTATGGGCCTATGAGCAGTTCTTC
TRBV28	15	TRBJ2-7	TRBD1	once	CASRTGQHSAYEQCF	TGTGCCAGCAGGACGGGACAGCACTCCGCTTACGAGCAGTGCTTC
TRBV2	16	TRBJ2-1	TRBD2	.	CASASRLAGVYNEQFF	TGTGCCAGCGCTTCGCGACTAGCGGGAGTATACAATGAGCAGTTCTTC
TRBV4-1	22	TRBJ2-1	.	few	CASSQFIRASRELPTSYNEQFF	TGCGCCAGCAGCCAATTCATACGTGCTAGCCGGGAGCTCCCGACCTCCTACAATGAGCAGTTCTTC
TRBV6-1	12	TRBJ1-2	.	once	CASSEAKDRRTF	TGTGCCAGCAGTGAAGCGAAGGACCGGAGGACCTTC
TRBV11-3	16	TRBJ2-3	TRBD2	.	CASSPTTSGSTDTQYF	TGTGCCAGCAGCCCAACGACTAGCGGGAGTACAGATACGCAGTATTTT
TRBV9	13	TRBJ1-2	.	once	CASSVGQLVGYTF	TGTGCCAGCAGCGTAGGGCAGCTCGTGGGCTACACCTTC
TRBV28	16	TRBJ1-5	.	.	CASMKSGGTSNQPQHF	TGTGCCAGCATGAAATCGGGGGGTACGAGCAATCAGCCCCAGCATTTT
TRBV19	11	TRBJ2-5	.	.	CATRGEETQYF	TGTGCCACGAGGGGGGAAGAGACCCAGTACTTC
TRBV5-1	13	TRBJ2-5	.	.	CASSSSGEETQYF	TGCGCCAGCAGCTCCTCAGGAGAGGAGACCCAGTACTTC
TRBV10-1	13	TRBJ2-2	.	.	CASSDGGPGELFF	TGCGCCAGCAGTGATGGGGGGCCCGGGGAGCTGTTTTTT
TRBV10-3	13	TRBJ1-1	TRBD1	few	CAISDRENTEAFF	TGTGCCATCAGCGACAGGGAAAACACTGAAGCTTTCTTT
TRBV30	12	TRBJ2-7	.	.	CAWNAGIYEQYF	TGTGCCTGGAACGCAGGGATCTACGAGCAGTACTTC
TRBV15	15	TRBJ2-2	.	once	CATSRDRGQTGELFF	TGTGCCACCAGCAGAGACAGGGGACAAACCGGGGAGCTGTTTTTT
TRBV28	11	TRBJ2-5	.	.	CASSLSETQYF	TGTGCCAGCAGTTTATCAGAGACCCAGTACTTC
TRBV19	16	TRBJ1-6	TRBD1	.	CASRSPDRQGGSPLHF	TGTGCCAGTCGCTCCCCCGATCGGCAGGGGGGCTCACCCCTCCACTTT
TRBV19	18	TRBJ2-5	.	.	CASHSGSLQGAGGETQYF	TGTGCCAGTCATTCGGGAAGTCTTCAGGGTGCGGGCGGGGAGACCCAGTACTTC
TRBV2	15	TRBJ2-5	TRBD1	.	CASSEARTGHQTQYF	TGTGCCAGCAGTGAAGCTAGGACAGGTCATCAGACCCAGTACTTC
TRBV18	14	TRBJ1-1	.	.	CASSPEGGNTEAFF	TGTGCCAGCTCACCGGAAGGGGGGAACACTGAAGCTTTCTTT